Listed below are T cell receptor beta chains from one sample, sequenced in a study of graft-versus-host responses after intestinal transplantation. Measured with immunoSEQ multiplex PCR; TCRdb has only the in-frame clones, and not every one. The data contain fewer than 120,000 clones, roughly 93% of them singletons. Their recognized antigens are unknown. The sample here was unstimulated CD8+ T cells sorted from spleen or lymph node cells, taken before intestinal transplant. These receptors all come from a human donor who received an intestinal transplant. Both conserved end residues are part of each CDR3. D genes are given only for firm matches. The size field is filled for only some rows; it gives once, few, many or a size class.

clone_size: -
d_call: TRBD1
j_call: TRBJ2-7
v_call: TRBV7-9
cdr3_nt: TGTGCCAGCAGCCCGGACAGGCCACCCTACGAGCAGTACTTC
cdr3_aa: CASSPDRPPYEQYF

clone_size: -
d_call: -
j_call: TRBJ1-3
v_call: TRBV27
cdr3_nt: TGTGCCAGCAGTCAAGACGTTACGTCTGGAAACACCATATATTTT
cdr3_aa: CASSQDVTSGNTIYF

clone_size: -
d_call: -
j_call: TRBJ1-4
v_call: TRBV6-1
cdr3_nt: TGTGCCAGCAGTGAGTGGCTGCGAGAAAAACTGTTTTTT
cdr3_aa: CASSEWLREKLFF

clone_size: -
d_call: TRBD2
j_call: TRBJ2-7
v_call: TRBV10-1
cdr3_nt: TGCGCCAGCACTCGGACTAGCAGCTACGAGCAGTACTTC
cdr3_aa: CASTRTSSYEQYF

clone_size: -
d_call: -
j_call: TRBJ2-7
v_call: TRBV19
cdr3_nt: TGTGCCAGTAGTATTGGGACTGCCACACGACGGGAGCAGTACTTC
cdr3_aa: CASSIGTATRREQYF

clone_size: -
d_call: TRBD2
j_call: TRBJ2-7
v_call: TRBV7-9
cdr3_nt: TGTGCCAGCAGCTCCCCTCGTGGTAGCGGGAGTTCCGAGCAGTACTTC
cdr3_aa: CASSSPRGSGSSEQYF

clone_size: -
d_call: -
j_call: TRBJ2-6
v_call: TRBV7-6
cdr3_nt: TGTGCCAGCAGCGTTTTGACAGTCTCTGGGGCCAACGTCCTGACTTTC
cdr3_aa: CASSVLTVSGANVLTF

clone_size: -
d_call: -
j_call: TRBJ2-7
v_call: TRBV6-5
cdr3_nt: TGTGCCAGCAGTTACAGGGGTAGGATCCACGAGCAGTACTTC
cdr3_aa: CASSYRGRIHEQYF

clone_size: -
d_call: -
j_call: TRBJ2-7
v_call: TRBV28
cdr3_nt: TGTGCCAGCAGTTTCGGGATTCGAGGGGGCGAGCAGTACTTC
cdr3_aa: CASSFGIRGGEQYF

clone_size: -
d_call: -
j_call: TRBJ2-5
v_call: TRBV4-2
cdr3_nt: TGTGCCAGCAGCCAAGCTCTCCAGGTCGAGACCCAGTACTTC
cdr3_aa: CASSQALQVETQYF

clone_size: -
d_call: -
j_call: TRBJ2-7
v_call: TRBV10-1
cdr3_nt: TGCGCCAGCAGTGAGTCGACAGCCCTGGGGTTGACGAACTACGAGCAGTACTTC
cdr3_aa: CASSESTALGLTNYEQYF

clone_size: once
d_call: TRBD2
j_call: TRBJ2-7
v_call: TRBV7-9
cdr3_nt: TGTGCCAGCAGCTTAGAAATAGCGGGATCCAGCGGGTACGAGCAGTACTTC
cdr3_aa: CASSLEIAGSSGYEQYF

clone_size: once
d_call: -
j_call: TRBJ1-1
v_call: TRBV5-1
cdr3_nt: TGCGCCAGCAGCGAGGGACAACCACTGAACACTGAAGCTTTCTTT
cdr3_aa: CASSEGQPLNTEAFF

clone_size: -
d_call: -
j_call: TRBJ2-7
v_call: TRBV19
cdr3_nt: TGTGCCAGTAGTATAGGGGTGGGCAACGAGCAGTACTTC
cdr3_aa: CASSIGVGNEQYF

clone_size: once
d_call: -
j_call: TRBJ1-1
v_call: TRBV27
cdr3_nt: TGTGCCAGCAGTCCCCTGGACGGGGAGATGGCTGAAGCTTTCTTT
cdr3_aa: CASSPLDGEMAEAFF

clone_size: once
d_call: -
j_call: TRBJ2-5
v_call: TRBV27
cdr3_nt: TGTGCCTACAGAAAACGGGGGGAGACCCAGTACTTC
cdr3_aa: CAYRKRGETQYF

clone_size: -
d_call: -
j_call: TRBJ2-1
v_call: TRBV7-3
cdr3_nt: TGTGCCAGCAGCCGGAGTGACAGAAACAATGAGCAGTTCTTC
cdr3_aa: CASSRSDRNNEQFF

clone_size: -
d_call: TRBD2
j_call: TRBJ2-1
v_call: TRBV27
cdr3_nt: TGTGCCAGCAGTCCGGGACTAGCGGGAGTCGATGAGCAGTTCTTC
cdr3_aa: CASSPGLAGVDEQFF

clone_size: -
d_call: TRBD1
j_call: TRBJ1-5
v_call: TRBV7-6
cdr3_nt: TGTGCCAGCAGCCGACAGGGTGTCAATCAGCCCCAGCATTTT
cdr3_aa: CASSRQGVNQPQHF

clone_size: -
d_call: -
j_call: TRBJ1-5
v_call: TRBV19
cdr3_nt: TGTGCCAGTAGTATAGGCCAGTTTAGCAATCAGCCCCAGCATTTT
cdr3_aa: CASSIGQFSNQPQHF

clone_size: -
d_call: -
j_call: TRBJ2-7
v_call: TRBV19
cdr3_nt: TGTGCCAGTAGTATGAGGGATCGCTACGAGCAGTACTTC
cdr3_aa: CASSMRDRYEQYF

clone_size: -
d_call: TRBD2
j_call: TRBJ2-2
v_call: TRBV7-6
cdr3_nt: TGTGCCAGCAGCCCCTCCGCGGGAGTCGGCACCGGGGAGCTGTTTTTT
cdr3_aa: CASSPSAGVGTGELFF

clone_size: -
d_call: -
j_call: TRBJ2-3
v_call: TRBV7-9
cdr3_nt: TGTGCCAGCAGCTTAGTCGGCAGGGTGTCAGATACGCAGTATTTT
cdr3_aa: CASSLVGRVSDTQYF

clone_size: -
d_call: TRBD2
j_call: TRBJ2-3
v_call: TRBV28
cdr3_nt: TGTGCCAGCAGGGACCCGGGAGGCGGGGATACGCAGTATTTT
cdr3_aa: CASRDPGGGDTQYF

clone_size: -
d_call: TRBD2
j_call: TRBJ2-1
v_call: TRBV19
cdr3_nt: TGTGCCAGTAGTACAGCGGGAGGTACCTACAATGAGCAGTTCTTC
cdr3_aa: CASSTAGGTYNEQFF

clone_size: -
d_call: TRBD2
j_call: TRBJ2-7
v_call: TRBV30
cdr3_nt: TGTGCCTGGAGTGGCGGGGGAATACACGAGCAGTACTTC
cdr3_aa: CAWSGGGIHEQYF

clone_size: -
d_call: -
j_call: TRBJ2-5
v_call: TRBV9
cdr3_nt: TGTGCCAGCAGCCCCCGGGCAGGGACGCAAGAGACCCAGTACTTC
cdr3_aa: CASSPRAGTQETQYF

clone_size: -
d_call: -
j_call: TRBJ1-5
v_call: TRBV5-1
cdr3_nt: TGCGCCAGCAGCTTCGACGTAGGGGGCAATCAGCCCCAGCATTTT
cdr3_aa: CASSFDVGGNQPQHF

clone_size: -
d_call: -
j_call: TRBJ2-2
v_call: TRBV5-1
cdr3_nt: TGCGCCAGCACGGTCACCGGGGAGCTGTTTTTT
cdr3_aa: CASTVTGELFF

clone_size: -
d_call: -
j_call: TRBJ2-7
v_call: TRBV15
cdr3_nt: TGTGCCACCAGCAGAGATCCCAGCTACGAGCAGTACTTC
cdr3_aa: CATSRDPSYEQYF

clone_size: -
d_call: -
j_call: TRBJ2-5
v_call: TRBV5-6
cdr3_nt: TGTGCCAGCGGACGAAGCGGAGGCCCTTGGGAGACCCAGTACTTC
cdr3_aa: CASGRSGGPWETQYF

clone_size: -
d_call: -
j_call: TRBJ2-4
v_call: TRBV5-6
cdr3_nt: TGTGCCAGCAGCTTGGGACACCCTAACATTCAGTACTTC
cdr3_aa: CASSLGHPNIQYF

clone_size: -
d_call: -
j_call: TRBJ1-1
v_call: TRBV5-1
cdr3_nt: TGCGCCAGCAGCTTTGGTCCGGGGGCGAGTGAAGCTTTCTTT
cdr3_aa: CASSFGPGASEAFF